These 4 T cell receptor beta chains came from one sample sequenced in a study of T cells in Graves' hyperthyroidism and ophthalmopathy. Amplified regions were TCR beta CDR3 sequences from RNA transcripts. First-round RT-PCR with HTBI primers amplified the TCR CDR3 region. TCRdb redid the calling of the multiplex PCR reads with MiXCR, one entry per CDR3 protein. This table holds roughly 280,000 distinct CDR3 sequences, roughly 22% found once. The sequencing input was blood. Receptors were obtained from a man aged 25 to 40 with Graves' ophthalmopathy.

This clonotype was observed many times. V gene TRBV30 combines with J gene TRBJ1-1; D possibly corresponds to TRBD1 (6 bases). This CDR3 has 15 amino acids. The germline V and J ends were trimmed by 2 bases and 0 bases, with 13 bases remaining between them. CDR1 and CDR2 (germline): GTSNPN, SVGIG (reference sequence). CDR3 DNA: TGTGCCTGGAGTTTTCGAGACAGGCTGAACACTGAAGCTTTCTTT. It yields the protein CAWSFRDRLNTEAFF.

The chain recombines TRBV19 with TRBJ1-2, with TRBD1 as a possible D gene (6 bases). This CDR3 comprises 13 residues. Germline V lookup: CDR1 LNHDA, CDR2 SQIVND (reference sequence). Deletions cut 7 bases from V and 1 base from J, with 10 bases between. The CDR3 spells CASKQGVNYGYTF. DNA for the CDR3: TGTGCCAGTAAACAGGGAGTTAACTATGGCTACACCTTC.

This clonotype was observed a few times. The CDR3 sequence is CATSNRDYNEQFF. As DNA, the CDR3 is TGTGCCACCAGCAATCGGGACTACAATGAGCAGTTCTTC. This rearrangement joins TRBV24-1 to TRBJ2-1, with a possible D match to TRBD2 (5 bases). The germline V gene has CDR1 KGHDR and CDR2 SFDVKD. The CDR3 length is 13 residues. V was trimmed by 7 bases and J by 3 bases, leaving 9 bases between them.

The CDR3 nucleotides read TGTGCCAGCAGTGGCACGGTTACTAGCAATCAGCCCCAGCATTTT. The encoded protein is CASSGTVTSNQPQHF. The chain employs TRBV6-1 and TRBJ1-5; no clear D gene. Between the trimmed V and J ends, which lost 4 bases and 0 bases, there was a span of 10 bases. Per germline, CDR1 MNHNS and CDR2 SASEGT. This CDR3 region has 15 residues.